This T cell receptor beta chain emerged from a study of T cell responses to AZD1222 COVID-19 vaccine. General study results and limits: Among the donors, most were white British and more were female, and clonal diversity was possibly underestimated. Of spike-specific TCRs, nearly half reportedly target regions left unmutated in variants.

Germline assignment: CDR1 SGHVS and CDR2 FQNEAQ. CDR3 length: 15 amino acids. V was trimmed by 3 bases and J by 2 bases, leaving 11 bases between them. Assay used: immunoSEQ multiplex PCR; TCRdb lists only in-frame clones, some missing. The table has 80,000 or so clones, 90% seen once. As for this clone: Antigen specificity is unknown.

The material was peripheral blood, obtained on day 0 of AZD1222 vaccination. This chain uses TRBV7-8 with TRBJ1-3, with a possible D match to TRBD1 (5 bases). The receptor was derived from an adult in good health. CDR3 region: CASSFGPGPGNTIYF. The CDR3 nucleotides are TGTGCCAGCAGCTTTGGGCCGGGGCCTGGAAACACCATATATTTT.